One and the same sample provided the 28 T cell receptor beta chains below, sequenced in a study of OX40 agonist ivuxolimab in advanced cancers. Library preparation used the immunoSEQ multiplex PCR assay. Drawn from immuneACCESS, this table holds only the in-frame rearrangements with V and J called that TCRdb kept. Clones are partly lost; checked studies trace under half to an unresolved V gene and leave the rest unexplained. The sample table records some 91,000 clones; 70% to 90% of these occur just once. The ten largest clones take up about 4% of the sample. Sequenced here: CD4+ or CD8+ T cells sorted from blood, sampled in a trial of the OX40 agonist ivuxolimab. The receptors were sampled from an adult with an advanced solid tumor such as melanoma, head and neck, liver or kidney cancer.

The CDR3 region is CASSPPAPVSLPYEQYF. CDR3 sequence (DNA): TGTGCCAGTAGTCCCCCCGCACCGGTTTCTTTACCCTACGAGCAGTACTTC. V and J are TRBV19 and TRBJ2-7; D remains ambiguous. The CDR3 totals 17 residues. Germline V gene data show CDR1 as LNHDA and CDR2 as SQIVND (reference sequence). The V gene lost 5 bases and the J gene lost 2 bases, with 22 bases spanning the gap.

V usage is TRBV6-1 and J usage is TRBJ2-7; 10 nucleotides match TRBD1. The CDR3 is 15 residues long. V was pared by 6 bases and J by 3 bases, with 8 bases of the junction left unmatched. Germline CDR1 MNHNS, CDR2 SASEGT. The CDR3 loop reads CASRDPTGGGYEQYV. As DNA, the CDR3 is TGTGCCAGCAGAGACCCGACAGGGGGCGGCTACGAGCAGTACGTC.

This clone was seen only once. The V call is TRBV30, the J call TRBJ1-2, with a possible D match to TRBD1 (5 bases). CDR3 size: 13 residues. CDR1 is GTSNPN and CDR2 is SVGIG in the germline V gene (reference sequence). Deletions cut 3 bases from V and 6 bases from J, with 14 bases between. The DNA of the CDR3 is TGTGCCTGGAGGTCCGGGGCAGCCCATGGCTACACCTTC. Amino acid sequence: CAWRSGAAHGYTF. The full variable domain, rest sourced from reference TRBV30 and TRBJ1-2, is SQTIHQWPATLVQPVGSPLSLECTVEGTSNPNLYWYRQAAGRGLQLLFYSVGIGQISSEVPQNLSASRPQDRQFILSSKKLLLSDSGFYLCAWRSGAAHGYTFGSGTRLTVV.

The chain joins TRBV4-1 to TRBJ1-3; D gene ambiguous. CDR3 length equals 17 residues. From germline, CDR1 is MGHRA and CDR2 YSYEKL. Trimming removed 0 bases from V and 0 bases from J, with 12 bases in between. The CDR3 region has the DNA TGCGCCAGCAGCCAAGATTTGGCAGGTGGCTCTGGAAACACCATATATTTT. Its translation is CASSQDLAGGSGNTIYF.

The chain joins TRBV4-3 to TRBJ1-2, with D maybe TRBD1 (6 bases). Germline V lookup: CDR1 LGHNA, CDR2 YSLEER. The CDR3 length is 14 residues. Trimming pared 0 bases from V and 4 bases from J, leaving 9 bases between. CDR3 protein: CASSQEDRSYGYTF. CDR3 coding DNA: TGCGCCAGCAGCCAAGAGGACAGATCCTATGGCTACACCTTC.

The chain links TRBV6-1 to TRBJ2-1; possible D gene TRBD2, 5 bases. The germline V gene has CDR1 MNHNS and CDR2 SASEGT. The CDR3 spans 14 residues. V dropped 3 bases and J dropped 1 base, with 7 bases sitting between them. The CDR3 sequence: CASSESGSYNEQFF. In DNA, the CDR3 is TGTGCCAGCAGTGAGAGCGGATCCTACAATGAGCAGTTCTTC.

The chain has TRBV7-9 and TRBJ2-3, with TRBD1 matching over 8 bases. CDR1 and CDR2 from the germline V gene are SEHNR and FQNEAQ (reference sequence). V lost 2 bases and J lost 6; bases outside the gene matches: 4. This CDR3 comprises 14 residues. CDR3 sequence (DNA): TGTGCCAGCAGCTTAACCCCAGGGGGCGATACGCAGTATTTT. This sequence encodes CASSLTPGGDTQYF.

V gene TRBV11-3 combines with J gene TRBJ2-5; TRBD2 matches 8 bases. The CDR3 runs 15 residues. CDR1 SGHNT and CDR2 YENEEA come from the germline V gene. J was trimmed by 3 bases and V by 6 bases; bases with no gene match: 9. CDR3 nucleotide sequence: TGTGCCAGCAGACAAGGAAGAGCGGGAGAAGAGACCCAGTACTTC. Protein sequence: CASRQGRAGEETQYF.

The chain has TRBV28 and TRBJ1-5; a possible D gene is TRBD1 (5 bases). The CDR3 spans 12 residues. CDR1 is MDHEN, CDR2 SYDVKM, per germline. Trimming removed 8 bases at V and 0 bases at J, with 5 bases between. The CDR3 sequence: CASQGSNQPQHF. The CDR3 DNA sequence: TGTGCCAGCCAGGGTAGCAATCAGCCCCAGCATTTT. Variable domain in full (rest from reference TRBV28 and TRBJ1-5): DVKVTQSSRYLVKRTGEKVFLECVQDMDHENMFWYRQDPGLGLRLIYFSYDVKMKEKGDIPEGYSVSREKKERFSLILESASTNQTSMYLCASQGSNQPQHFGDGTRLSIL.

Here the CDR3 DNA reads TGTGCCAGCTCACCAGGATTCCGGTTGCGGGAGACCTACGAGCAGTACTTC. It is translated as CASSPGFRLRETYEQYF. The chain carries TRBV18 and TRBJ2-7; the match to TRBD2 covers 7 bases. Per germline, CDR1 KGHSH and CDR2 LQKENI. The CDR3 totals 17 residues. V lost 2 bases and J lost 2; bases outside the gene matches: 12. The whole variable domain, filled in from reference TRBV18 and TRBJ2-7, reads NAGVMQNPRHLVRRRGQEARLRCSPMKGHSHVYWYRQLPEEGLKFMVYLQKENIIDESGMPKERFSAEFPKEGPSILRIQQVVRGDSAAYFCASSPGFRLRETYEQYFGPGTRLTVT.

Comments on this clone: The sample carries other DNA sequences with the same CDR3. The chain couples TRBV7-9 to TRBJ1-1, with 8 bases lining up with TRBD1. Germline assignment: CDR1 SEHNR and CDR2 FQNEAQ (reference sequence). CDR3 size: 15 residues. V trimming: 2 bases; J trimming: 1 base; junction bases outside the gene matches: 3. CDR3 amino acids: CASSLRQGKNTEAFF. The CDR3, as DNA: TGTGCCAGCAGCTTACGACAGGGGAAGAACACTGAAGCTTTCTTT.

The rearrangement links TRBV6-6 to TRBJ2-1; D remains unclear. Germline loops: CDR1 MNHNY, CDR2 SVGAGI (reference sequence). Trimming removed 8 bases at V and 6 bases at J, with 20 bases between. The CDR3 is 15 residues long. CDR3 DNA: TGTGCCAGCCGTAAGGACGCCTCCACTGCCAATGAGCAGTTCTTC. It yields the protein CASRKDASTANEQFF.

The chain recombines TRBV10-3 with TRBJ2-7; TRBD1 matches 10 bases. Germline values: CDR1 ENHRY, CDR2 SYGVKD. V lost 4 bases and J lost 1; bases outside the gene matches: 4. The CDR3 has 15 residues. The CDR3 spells CAISAQDRGSYEQYV. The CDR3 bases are TGTGCCATCAGTGCCCAGGACAGGGGGTCCTACGAGCAGTACGTC.

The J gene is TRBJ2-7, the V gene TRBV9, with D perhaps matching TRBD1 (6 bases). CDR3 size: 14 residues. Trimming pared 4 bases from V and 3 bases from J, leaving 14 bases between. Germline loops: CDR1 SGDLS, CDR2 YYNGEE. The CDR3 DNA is TGTGCCAGCAGCATCGCACTACAGGGCTACGAGCAGTACTTC. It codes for CASSIALQGYEQYF. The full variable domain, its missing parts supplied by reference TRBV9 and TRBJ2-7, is DSGVTQTPKHLITATGQRVTLRCSPRSGDLSVYWYQQSLDQGLQFLIQYYNGEERAKGNILERFSAQQFPDLHSELNLSSLELGDSALYFCASSIALQGYEQYFGPGTRLTVT.

CDR3 nucleotides: TGTGCCAGCAGCCCGGAGAGGGGTACGCAGTATTTT. Its protein is CASSPERGTQYF. This rearrangement joins TRBV6-1 to TRBJ2-3, with D perhaps assigned TRBD1 or TRBD2 (5 bases each). This CDR3 contains 12 residues. The germline CDR1 and CDR2 sequences are MNHNS and SASEGT. Trimming left V 6 bases short and J 8 bases short, with 12 bases between.

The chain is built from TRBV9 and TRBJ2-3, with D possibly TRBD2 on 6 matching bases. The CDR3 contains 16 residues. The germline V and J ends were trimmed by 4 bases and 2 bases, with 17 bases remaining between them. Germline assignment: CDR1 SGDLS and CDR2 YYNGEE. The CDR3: CASSPGVAEFTDTQYF. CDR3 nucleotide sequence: TGTGCCAGCAGCCCAGGCGTAGCGGAGTTCACAGATACGCAGTATTTT.

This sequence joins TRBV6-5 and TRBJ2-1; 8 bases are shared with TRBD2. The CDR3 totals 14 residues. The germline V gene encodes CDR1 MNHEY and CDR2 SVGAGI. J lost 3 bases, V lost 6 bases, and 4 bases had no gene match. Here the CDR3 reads CASSPTSVYNEQFF. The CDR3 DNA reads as TGTGCCAGCAGCCCGACTAGCGTCTACAATGAGCAGTTCTTC.

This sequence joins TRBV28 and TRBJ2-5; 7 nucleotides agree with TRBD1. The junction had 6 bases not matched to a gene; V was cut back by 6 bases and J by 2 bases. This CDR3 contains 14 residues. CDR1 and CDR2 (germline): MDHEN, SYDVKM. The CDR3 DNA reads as TGTGCCAGCAGCCGACAGGGCCCGCAAGAGACCCAGTACTTC. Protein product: CASSRQGPQETQYF.

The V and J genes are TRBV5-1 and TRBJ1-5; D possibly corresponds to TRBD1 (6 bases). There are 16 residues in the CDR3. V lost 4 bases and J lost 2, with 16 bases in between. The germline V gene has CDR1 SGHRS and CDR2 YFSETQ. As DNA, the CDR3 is TGCGCCAGCAGCCAACAAGGGACATCACGCAATCAGCCCCAGCATTTT. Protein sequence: CASSQQGTSRNQPQHF.

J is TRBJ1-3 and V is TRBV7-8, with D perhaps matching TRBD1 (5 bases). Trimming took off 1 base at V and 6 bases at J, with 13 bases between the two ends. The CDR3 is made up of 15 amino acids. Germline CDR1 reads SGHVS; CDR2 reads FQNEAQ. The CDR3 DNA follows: TGTGCCAGCAGCTTAGTGGGGGGTATGGAAAACACCATATATTTT. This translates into CASSLVGGMENTIYF. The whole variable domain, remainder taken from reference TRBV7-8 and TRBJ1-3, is GAGVSQSPRYKVAKRGQDVALRCDPISGHVSLFWYQQALGQGPEFLTYFQNEAQLDKSGLPSDRFFAERPEGSVSTLKIQRTQQEDSAVYLCASSLVGGMENTIYFGEGSWLTVV.

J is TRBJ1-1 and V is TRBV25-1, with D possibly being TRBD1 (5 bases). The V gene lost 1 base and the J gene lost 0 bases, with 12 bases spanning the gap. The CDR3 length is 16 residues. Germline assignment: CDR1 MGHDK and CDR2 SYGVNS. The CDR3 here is CASSEWTGTLNTEAFF. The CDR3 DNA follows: TGTGCCAGCAGTGAATGGACCGGGACCTTGAACACTGAAGCTTTCTTT.

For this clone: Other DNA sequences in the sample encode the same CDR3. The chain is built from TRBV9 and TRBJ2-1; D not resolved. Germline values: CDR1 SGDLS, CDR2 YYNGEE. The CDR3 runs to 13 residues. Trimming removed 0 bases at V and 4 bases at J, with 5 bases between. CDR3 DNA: TGTGCCAGCAGCGTAGGTCCGTACAATGAGCAGTTCTTC. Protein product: CASSVGPYNEQFF.

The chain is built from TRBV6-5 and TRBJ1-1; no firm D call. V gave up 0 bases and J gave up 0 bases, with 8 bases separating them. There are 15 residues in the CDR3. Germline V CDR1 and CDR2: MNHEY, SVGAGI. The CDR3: CASSYSIAMNTEAFF. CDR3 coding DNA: TGTGCCAGCAGTTACTCGATCGCAATGAACACTGAAGCTTTCTTT.

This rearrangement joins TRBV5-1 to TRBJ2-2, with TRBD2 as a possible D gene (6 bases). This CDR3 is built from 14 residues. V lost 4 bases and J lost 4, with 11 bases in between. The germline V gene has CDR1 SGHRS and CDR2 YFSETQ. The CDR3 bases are TGCGCCAGCAGCCCGGGACTGACCACCGGGGAGCTGTTTTTT. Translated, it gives CASSPGLTTGELFF. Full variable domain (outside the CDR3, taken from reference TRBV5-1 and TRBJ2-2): KAGVTQTPRYLIKTRGQQVTLSCSPISGHRSVSWYQQTPGQGLQFLFEYFSETQRNKGNFPGRFSGRQFSNSRSEMNVSTLELGDSALYLCASSPGLTTGELFFGEGSRLTVL.

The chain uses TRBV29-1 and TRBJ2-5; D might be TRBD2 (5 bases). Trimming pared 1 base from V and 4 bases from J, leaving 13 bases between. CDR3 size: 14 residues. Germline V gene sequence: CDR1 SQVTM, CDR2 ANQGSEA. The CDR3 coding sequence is TGCAGCGTTGAAGGGAGTAGCGTTAGAGAGACCCAGTACTTC. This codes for CSVEGSSVRETQYF.

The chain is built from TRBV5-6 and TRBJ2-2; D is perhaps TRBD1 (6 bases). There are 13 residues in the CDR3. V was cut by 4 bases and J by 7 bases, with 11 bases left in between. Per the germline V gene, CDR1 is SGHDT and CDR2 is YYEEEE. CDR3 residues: CASSAWGHGELFF. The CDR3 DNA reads TGTGCCAGCAGCGCATGGGGGCACGGGGAGCTGTTTTTT.

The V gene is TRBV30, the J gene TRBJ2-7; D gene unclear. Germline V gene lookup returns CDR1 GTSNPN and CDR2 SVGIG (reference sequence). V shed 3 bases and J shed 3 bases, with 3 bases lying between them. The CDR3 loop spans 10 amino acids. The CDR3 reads CAWRRYEQYF. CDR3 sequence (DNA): TGTGCCTGGAGGCGCTACGAGCAGTACTTC.

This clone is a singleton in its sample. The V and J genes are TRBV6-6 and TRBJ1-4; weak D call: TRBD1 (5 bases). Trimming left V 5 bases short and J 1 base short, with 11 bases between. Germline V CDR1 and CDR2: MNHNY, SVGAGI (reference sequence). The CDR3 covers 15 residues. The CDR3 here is CASSRGTETNEKLFF. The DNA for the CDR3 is TGTGCCAGCAGTCGCGGGACGGAAACTAATGAAAAACTGTTTTTT.